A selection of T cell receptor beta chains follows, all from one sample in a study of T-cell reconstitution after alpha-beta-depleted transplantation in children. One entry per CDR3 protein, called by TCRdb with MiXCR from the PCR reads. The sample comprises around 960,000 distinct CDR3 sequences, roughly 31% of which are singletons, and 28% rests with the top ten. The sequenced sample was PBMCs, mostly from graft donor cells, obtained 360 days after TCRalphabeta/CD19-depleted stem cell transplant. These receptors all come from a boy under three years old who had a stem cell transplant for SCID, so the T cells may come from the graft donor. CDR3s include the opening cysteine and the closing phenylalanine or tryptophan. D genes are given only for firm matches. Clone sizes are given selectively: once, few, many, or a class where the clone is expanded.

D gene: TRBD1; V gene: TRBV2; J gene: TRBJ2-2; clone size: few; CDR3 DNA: TGTGCCAGCAGGCCTGACAGGGATGGCGGGGAGCTGTTTTTT; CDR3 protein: CASRPDRDGGELFF
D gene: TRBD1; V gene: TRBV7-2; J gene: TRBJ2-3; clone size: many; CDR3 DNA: TGTGCCAGCAGCCCAAACAGGGGCAACACAGATACGCAGTATTTT; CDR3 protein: CASSPNRGNTDTQYF
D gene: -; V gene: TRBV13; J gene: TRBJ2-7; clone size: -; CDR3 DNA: TGTGCCAGCAGCTTAGGCATGCGGAGCTACGAGCAGTACTTC; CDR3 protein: CASSLGMRSYEQYF
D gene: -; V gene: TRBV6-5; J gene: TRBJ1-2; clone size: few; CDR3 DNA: TGTGCCAGCAGTAACTTGGGTCAAACAGGGTCGGGCTACACCTTC; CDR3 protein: CASSNLGQTGSGYTF
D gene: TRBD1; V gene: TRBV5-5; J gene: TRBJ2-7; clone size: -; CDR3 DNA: TGTGCCAGCAGCCCCCACCGGGACAGGCCATCCTACGAGCAGTACTTC; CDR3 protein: CASSPHRDRPSYEQYF
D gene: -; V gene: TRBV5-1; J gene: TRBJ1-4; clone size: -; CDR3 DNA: TGCGCCAGCAGCGTTGTAGTTGGTACAACTAATGAAAAACTGTTTTTT; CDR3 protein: CASSVVVGTTNEKLFF
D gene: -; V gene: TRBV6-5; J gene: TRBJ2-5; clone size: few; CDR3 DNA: TGTGCCAGCAGTTACTCGATCAGTACCAAAGAGACCCAGTACTTC; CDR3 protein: CASSYSISTKETQYF
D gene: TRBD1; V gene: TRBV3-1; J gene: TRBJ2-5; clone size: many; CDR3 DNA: TGTGCCAGCAGCCAAGTAAGGTCAGGGGACAGGCTACAAGAGACCCAGTACTTC; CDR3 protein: CASSQVRSGDRLQETQYF
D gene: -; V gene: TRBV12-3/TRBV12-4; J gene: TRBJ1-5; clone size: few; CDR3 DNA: TGTGCCAGCAGTTTAGCGGCAGGGGTTCAGCCCCAGCATTTT; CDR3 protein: CASSLAAGVQPQHF
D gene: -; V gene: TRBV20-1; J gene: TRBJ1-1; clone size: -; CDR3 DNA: TGCAGTGCGAAGTGGTACGCTGAAGCTTTCTTT; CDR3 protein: CSAKWYAEAFF
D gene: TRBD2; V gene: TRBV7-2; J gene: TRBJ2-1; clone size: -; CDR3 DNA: TGTGCCAGCAGCTCCATAGCGGGGGGCTCATACAATGAGCAGTTCTTC; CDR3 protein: CASSSIAGGSYNEQFF
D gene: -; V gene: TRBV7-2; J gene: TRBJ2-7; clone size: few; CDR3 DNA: TGTGCCAGCAGCTCCCTTTTTGGGGACTTCTACGAGCAGTACTTC; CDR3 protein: CASSSLFGDFYEQYF
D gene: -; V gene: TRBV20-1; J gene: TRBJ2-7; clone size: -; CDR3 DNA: TGCAGTGCTCAAGATTCCGGGCCCCCCGCCTACGAGCAGTACTTC; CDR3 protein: CSAQDSGPPAYEQYF
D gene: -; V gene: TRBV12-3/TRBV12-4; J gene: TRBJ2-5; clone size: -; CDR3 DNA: TGTGCCAGCAGTTTTCCCCAAGCGACCCAGTACTTC; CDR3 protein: CASSFPQATQYF
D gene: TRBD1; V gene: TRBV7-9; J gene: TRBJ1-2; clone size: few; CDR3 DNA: TGTGCCAGCAGCTCGACTTTCGGACAGGGGGACTATGGCTACACCTTC; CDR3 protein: CASSSTFGQGDYGYTF
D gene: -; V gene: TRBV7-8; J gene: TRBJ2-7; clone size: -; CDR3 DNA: TGTGCCAGCAGCTTAAGGCGGCGGTCGAAGGACACCTACTACGAGCAGTACTTC; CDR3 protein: CASSLRRRSKDTYYEQYF
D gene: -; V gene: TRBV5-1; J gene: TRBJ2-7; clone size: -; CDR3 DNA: TGCGCCAGCAGCCTCCTAGGTGGGATCGCCTACGAGCAGTACTTC; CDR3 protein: CASSLLGGIAYEQYF
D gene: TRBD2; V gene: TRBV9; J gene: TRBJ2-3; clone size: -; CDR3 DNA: TGTGCCAGCAGCGTAGATGGGGCGGGACTAGGAGATACGCAGTATTTT; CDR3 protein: CASSVDGAGLGDTQYF
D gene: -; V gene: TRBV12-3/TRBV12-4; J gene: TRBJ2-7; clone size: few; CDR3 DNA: TGTGCCAGCAGTTTAGAACCCGGGATGTCCTACGAGCAGTACTTC; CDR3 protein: CASSLEPGMSYEQYF
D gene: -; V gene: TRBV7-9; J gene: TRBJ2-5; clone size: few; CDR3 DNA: TGTGCCAGCAGCTTAGCGCGCACGGATTCCCAAGAGACCCAGTACTTC; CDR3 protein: CASSLARTDSQETQYF
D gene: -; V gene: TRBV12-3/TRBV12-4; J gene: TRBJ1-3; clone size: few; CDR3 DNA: TGTGCTAGCGGCTCACCCTCTGGAAACACCATATATTTT; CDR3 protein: CASGSPSGNTIYF
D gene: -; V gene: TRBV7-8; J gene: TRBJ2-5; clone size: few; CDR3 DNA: TGTGCCAGCAGCCTAGGTCGGGGGGCTGGTCAAGAGACCCAGTACTTC; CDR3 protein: CASSLGRGAGQETQYF